This record covers a single TCR beta chain. The record originates from a study of T cell responses to AZD1222 COVID-19 vaccine. The method was immunoSEQ multiplex PCR; TCRdb's version includes in-frame clones alone and lacks a portion of them. The repertoire holds about 160,000 clones, with roughly 90% as singletons. The length of the CDR3 is 15 residues. CDR1 is MNHEY and CDR2 is SVGAGI in the germline V gene. V dropped 6 bases and J dropped 7 bases, with 18 bases sitting between them. The sample was peripheral blood, taken 28 days after the second AZD1222 dose. The J gene is TRBJ1-4, the V gene TRBV6-5; tentative D call: TRBD1 (6 bases). The source of this sequence is an adult who received the AZD1222 COVID-19 vaccine. The CDR3 sequence: CASRRTVWGLEKLFF. CDR3 coding DNA: TGTGCCAGCAGAAGGACAGTATGGGGCCTTGAAAAACTGTTTTTT.